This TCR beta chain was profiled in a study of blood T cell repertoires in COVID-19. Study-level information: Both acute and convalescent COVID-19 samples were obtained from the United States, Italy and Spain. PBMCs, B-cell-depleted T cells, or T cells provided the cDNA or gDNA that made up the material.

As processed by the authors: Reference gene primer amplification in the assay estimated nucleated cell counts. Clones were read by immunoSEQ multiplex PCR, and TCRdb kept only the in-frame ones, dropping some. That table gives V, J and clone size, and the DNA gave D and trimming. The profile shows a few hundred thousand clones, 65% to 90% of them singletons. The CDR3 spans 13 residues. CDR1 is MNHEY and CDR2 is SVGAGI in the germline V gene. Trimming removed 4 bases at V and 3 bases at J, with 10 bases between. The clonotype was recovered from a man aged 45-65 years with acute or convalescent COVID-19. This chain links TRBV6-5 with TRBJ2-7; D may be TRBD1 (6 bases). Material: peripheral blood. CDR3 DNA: TGTGCCAGCAGTTGGGGACAAGACTACGAGCAGTACTTC. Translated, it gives CASSWGQDYEQYF.